Reported below is one T cell receptor (beta chain). Antigen specificity is unknown. At survey level, the immunoSEQ assay was run in its v3.0 version. Using immunoSEQ multiplex PCR, the repertoire was profiled, and TCRdb retains in-frame clones only, with some absent. The sample carries under 20,000 clones, roughly 86% recorded once. The data are from a study of long-term antiretroviral therapy in people with HIV. Study results and limitations: Information on adherence, resistance and therapy changes was unavailable.

V was shortened by 7 bases and J by 4 bases, with 16 bases between the two germline ends. Germline V gene data show CDR1 as SQVTM and CDR2 as ANQGSEA. The CDR3 is made up of 13 amino acids. The samples, holding 1-10 million cryopreserved PBMC, were thawed before DNA extraction was carried out. The receptor was derived from a middle-aged man with HIV. The rearrangement links TRBV29-1 to TRBJ1-1; D is ambiguous. The specimen was unsorted PBMCs, collected 0.5 years after starting antiretroviral therapy. CDR3: CSADGGMGTEAFF. The CDR3, as DNA: TGCAGCGCCGATGGAGGCATGGGCACTGAAGCTTTCTTT.